This T cell receptor (beta chain) comes out of a study of blood T cell repertoires in COVID-19. Study-wide context: The analysed material was cDNA or gDNA that came from T cells, B-cell-depleted T cells, or PBMCs.

Participant ages covered roughly 18 to 89 years across about 22 US areas. Grouping used clinical history reported by participants in a survey and questionnaire. With V trimmed by 1 base and J by 5 bases, 5 bases remained unmatched. Germline CDR1 SNHLY, CDR2 FYNNEI. The CDR3 covers 15 residues. The method was immunoSEQ multiplex PCR; TCRdb's version includes in-frame clones alone and lacks a portion of them. This sample has about 250,000 clones; over 75% occur once, and the top ten carry less than 2%. The TCR comes from a middle-aged man who had recovered from COVID-19. The sequenced sample consisted of PBMCs or T cells enriched from blood (not recorded which). This chain joins TRBV2 and TRBJ2-7; 10 bases align to TRBD2. The CDR3 here is CASSEGLAGADEQYF. CDR3 DNA: TGTGCCAGCAGTGAAGGCCTAGCGGGGGCTGACGAGCAGTACTTC.